This passage covers 14 T cell receptor beta chains from one sample sequenced in a study of blood T cell repertoires in COVID-19. This table comes from immunoSEQ multiplex PCR, and its TCRdb copy is limited to in-frame clones, with some not included. Among hundreds of thousands of clones listed, approximately 85% were seen once. Sequencing used PBMCs or T cells enriched from blood (not recorded which). All receptors derive from a woman aged 45-65 years who had recovered from COVID-19.

Only one count was recorded for this clone. The chain joins TRBV3-1 (or the pseudogene TRBV3-2) to TRBJ2-3; a weak D match, TRBD2 (6 bases). V was cut by 5 bases and J by 2 bases, with 17 bases left in between. Per the germline V gene, CDR1 is LGHDT and CDR2 is YNNKEL (reference sequence). The CDR3 spans 16 residues. CDR3 DNA: TGTGCCAGCAGCGGCTTTTCCGGGGGAATCACAGATACGCAGTATTTT. Translated: CASSGFSGGITDTQYF.

The chain employs TRBV7-2 and TRBJ2-1; 7 nucleotides align to TRBD2. Germline CDR1 is SGHTA and CDR2 is FQGNSA. This CDR3 region has 14 residues. J was trimmed by 7 bases and V by 0 bases; bases with no gene match: 3. DNA of the CDR3: TGTGCCAGCAGCTTAGCGGGACTACGGAATGAGCAGTTCTTC. Residues: CASSLAGLRNEQFF.

The gene calls are TRBV25-1 and TRBJ1-2, with D possibly TRBD1 on 5 matching bases. Trimming cost V 4 bases and J 2 bases, with 8 bases left between them. Germline V CDR1 and CDR2: MGHDK, SYGVNS. This CDR3 contains 13 residues. The CDR3 protein is CASSGQPNYGYTF. CDR3 DNA sequence: TGTGCCAGCAGTGGACAGCCCAACTATGGCTACACCTTC.

This rearrangement joins TRBV5-6 to TRBJ1-1; TRBD1 aligns across 9 bases. Germline loops: CDR1 SGHDT, CDR2 YYEEEE. V was clipped by 2 bases and J by 4 bases; unmatched bases: 18. The CDR3 totals 19 residues. Here the CDR3 reads CASSFRESRDREFGTEAFF. CDR3 sequence (DNA): TGTGCCAGCAGCTTCAGAGAAAGTAGGGACAGGGAGTTTGGCACTGAAGCTTTCTTT.

This clone was found once. J is TRBJ1-2 and V is TRBV5-4; 9 nucleotides agree with TRBD1. The J segment lost 4 bases and the V segment lost 4 bases, leaving 8 bases of the junction unmatched. CDR3 length: 15 residues. Germline assignment: CDR1 SGHNT and CDR2 YYREEE (reference sequence). CDR3 sequence (DNA): TGTGCCAGCAGCCCAGCGACAGGGGGGTTCTATGGCTACACCTTC. It codes for CASSPATGGFYGYTF.

The chain carries TRBV7-2 and TRBJ2-7, with 8 bases identical to TRBD2. J lost 2 bases, V lost 4 bases, and 13 bases had no gene match. CDR3 length equals 17 residues. In germline, CDR1 is SGHTA, CDR2 FQGNSA. This CDR3 is CASSSGPGRGVTYEQYF. The CDR3 region has the DNA TGTGCCAGCAGCTCTGGCCCAGGGCGGGGGGTTACCTACGAGCAGTACTTC. Based on the CDR3 plus reference TRBV7-2 and TRBJ2-7, the full variable domain is GAGVSQSPSNKVTEKGKDVELRCDPISGHTALYWYRQSLGQGLEFLIYFQGNSAPDKSGLPSDRFSAERTGGSVSTLTIQRTQQEDSAVYLCASSSGPGRGVTYEQYFGPGTRLTVT.

The chain is built from TRBV7-3 and TRBJ2-4, with D maybe TRBD1 (6 bases). Trimming left V 5 bases short and J 6 bases short, with 23 bases between. CDR1 and CDR2 (germline): SGHTA, FQGTGA. This CDR3 comprises 17 residues. This chain's CDR3 is CASSPYPLQGPLNIQYF. The DNA of the CDR3 is TGTGCCAGCAGCCCCTACCCCTTACAGGGACCCCTAAACATTCAGTACTTC.

The V gene is TRBV5-8, the J gene TRBJ2-2; D gene ambiguous. Per germline, CDR1 SGHTS and CDR2 YDEGEE. The CDR3 extends over 14 amino acids. Trimming left V 0 bases short and J 1 base short, with 4 bases between. The chain's CDR3 is CASSLGQNTGELFF. The CDR3 bases are TGTGCCAGCAGCTTGGGACAGAACACCGGGGAGCTGTTTTTT.

V usage is TRBV5-1 and J usage is TRBJ2-1; 9 bases line up with TRBD2. Germline V gives CDR1 SGHRS, CDR2 YFSETQ. The CDR3 has 15 amino acids. V trimming: 4 bases; J trimming: 0 bases; junction bases outside the gene matches: 2. The CDR3: CASSRTSDSYNEQFF. The CDR3 DNA is TGCGCCAGCAGCAGGACTAGCGACTCCTACAATGAGCAGTTCTTC.

The chain employs TRBV5-1 and TRBJ1-6; D is perhaps TRBD1 (6 bases). The CDR3 contains 15 residues. From germline, CDR1 is SGHRS and CDR2 YFSETQ. V lost 2 bases and J lost 9, with 15 bases in between. The CDR3 spells CASSFEGGTGSPLHF. In DNA form, the CDR3 reads TGCGCCAGCAGCTTCGAAGGGGGTACAGGTTCACCCCTCCACTTT.

V is TRBV15 and J is TRBJ2-7; weak D call: TRBD2 (6 bases). This CDR3 is built from 18 residues. Germline assignment: CDR1 LNHNV and CDR2 YYDKDF (reference sequence). V lost 9 bases and J 1 base, leaving 28 bases between the germline ends. DNA of the CDR3: TGTGCCACTCATCTCCGGAGGGTCAGTCGAGCCGGGTCCTACGAGCAGTACTTC. Its protein is CATHLRRVSRAGSYEQYF.

This clone was counted once. The chain employs TRBV6-5 and TRBJ2-5; TRBD1 is a possible D gene (6 bases). The CDR3 sequence is 15 residues long. V was shortened by 6 bases and J by 5 bases, with 19 bases between the two germline ends. CDR1 and CDR2 from the germline V gene are MNHEY and SVGAGI. CDR3 sequence: CASRLIQGVGETQYF. The CDR3 DNA sequence: TGTGCCAGCAGGTTGATACAGGGTGTCGGGGAGACCCAGTACTTC.

This rearrangement joins TRBV7-9 to TRBJ1-3; a possible D gene is TRBD1 (6 bases). Germline-derived CDR1 and CDR2 are SEHNR and FQNEAQ (reference sequence). Trimming cost V 4 bases and J 0 bases, with 10 bases left between them. CDR3 size: 15 residues. CDR3 sequence reads: CASSYDRSSGNTIYF. CDR3 in DNA: TGTGCCAGCAGCTACGACAGGAGCTCTGGAAACACCATATATTTT.

The chain couples TRBV28 to TRBJ2-1; TRBD2 matches at 9 bases. J gave up 10 bases and V 5 bases, and 9 bases lay outside the gene matches. The CDR3 extends over 14 amino acids. CDR1 is MDHEN and CDR2 is SYDVKM in the germline V gene. Here the CDR3 reads CASSPWREGGEQFF. In DNA form, the CDR3 reads TGTGCCAGCAGTCCTTGGCGGGAGGGTGGAGAGCAGTTCTTC. The full variable domain, its missing parts supplied by reference TRBV28 and TRBJ2-1, is DVKVTQSSRYLVKRTGEKVFLECVQDMDHENMFWYRQDPGLGLRLIYFSYDVKMKEKGDIPEGYSVSREKKERFSLILESASTNQTSMYLCASSPWREGGEQFFGPGTRLTVL.